The entry that follows covers one TCR beta chain sequence. This sample stems from a study of blood T cell repertoires in COVID-19. Study details: COVID-19 samples collected from the United States, Italy and Spain covered acute and convalescent phases. Nucleic acid was either cDNA or gDNA, and it came from T cells, B-cell-depleted T cells, or PBMCs.

Methods used by the authors: Amplification with reference gene primers provided the estimates of nucleated cell counts. Libraries were prepared by immunoSEQ multiplex PCR; TCRdb keeps only in-frame clonotypes and omits some of them. V, J and clone size reflect that table, while D and trimming were determined from the DNA. The sample lists more than 65,000 clones; roughly 80% were seen once. The germline V and J ends were trimmed by 0 bases and 6 bases, with 12 bases remaining between them. The CDR3 is made up of 15 amino acids. CDR1 is LNHNV, CDR2 YYDKDF, per germline (reference sequence). This TCR derives from an elderly woman with acute or convalescent COVID-19. The V gene is TRBV15, the J gene TRBJ2-1; D gene uncertain. The source material was peripheral blood. The CDR3, as DNA: TGTGCCACCAGCAGAGATCTGGCGGCACGCAATGAGCAGTTCTTC. Amino acids: CATSRDLAARNEQFF.